The present TCR beta chain was sequenced within a study of shared clonotypes between healthy human individuals. Study at large: There were three CD4 naive, three CD4 memory, two CD8 naive and one CD8 memory plates per donor.

The study's findings and limits: Non-shared clonotypes had lower generation probabilities than those shared by all four donors.

On this clone itself: The antigen is undetermined.

The germline V gene encodes CDR1 MNHEY and CDR2 SMNVEV (reference sequence). Losses at the gene ends were 1 base for V and 5 bases for J; bases not matched to a gene: 7. CDR3 length equals 18 residues. CD45RO-negative, CCR7-positively selected cells formed the naive CD8 fraction, excluding terminally differentiated effector memory CD45RA+ cells. The study drew all its donors from Caucasian adults living in Nashville, Tennessee. The data were produced by immunoSEQ multiplex PCR, yet TCRdb's version contains in-frame clones alone and is incomplete. The table includes around 2,000,000 clones, roughly 91% detected once.

This clonotype originated in a man younger than 35 in good health. Some clones in this sample may be carry-over from other donors' samples. The rearrangement uses TRBV27 and TRBJ2-1; 14 nucleotides match TRBD2. The sequenced sample was naive CD8+ T cells from PBMCs. The CDR3 reads CASSLYAGLAGGDNEQFF. The CDR3 region has the DNA TGTGCCAGCAGTTTATACGCCGGACTAGCGGGAGGAGACAATGAGCAGTTCTTC.